This TCR beta chain came from a study of graft-versus-host responses after intestinal transplantation. The overall study: The transplants performed in recipients were multivisceral, liver-intestinal, or isolated intestinal. Tacrolimus and steroids were given for three to four years to all recipients after anti-thymocyte globulin induction.

Trimming at V came to 7 bases and at J to 2 bases, leaving 7 bases not matched to a gene. Germline CDR1 is MDHEN and CDR2 is SYDVKM. The CDR3 is made up of 15 amino acids. Profiled with immunoSEQ multiplex PCR; TCRdb holds only in-frame clones, not every one. Of approximately 70,000 clones listed, roughly 92% are singletons. In this sample, this clone turned up once. V usage is TRBV28 and J usage is TRBJ2-7, with TRBD2 matching over 11 bases. The sample consisted of bone marrow, taken 700 to 850 days after intestinal transplantation. The receptor's source is a human patient who received an intestinal transplant, so some T cells may come from the graft donor. CDR3 coding DNA: TGTGCCAGCACCCTAGGGACTAGCGGACCCTACGAGCAGTACTTC. This codes for CASTLGTSGPYEQYF.